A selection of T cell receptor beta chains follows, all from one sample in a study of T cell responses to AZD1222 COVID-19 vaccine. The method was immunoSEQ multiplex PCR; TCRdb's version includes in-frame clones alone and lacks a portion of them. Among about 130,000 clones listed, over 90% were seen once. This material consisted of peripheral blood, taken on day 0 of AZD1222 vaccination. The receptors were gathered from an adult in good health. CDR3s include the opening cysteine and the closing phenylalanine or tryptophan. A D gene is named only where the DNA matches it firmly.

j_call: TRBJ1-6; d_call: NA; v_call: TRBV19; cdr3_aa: CASSGQRDSPLHF; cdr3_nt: TGTGCCAGTAGCGGACAGCGGGATTCACCCCTCCACTTT
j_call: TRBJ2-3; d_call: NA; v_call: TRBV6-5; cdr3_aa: CASSYRTHTDTQYF; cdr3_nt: TGTGCCAGCAGTTACCGGACTCACACAGATACGCAGTATTTT
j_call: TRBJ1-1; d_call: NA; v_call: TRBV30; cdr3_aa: CAWRPQGWGTEAFF; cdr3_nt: TGTGCCTGGAGGCCTCAGGGGTGGGGCACTGAAGCTTTCTTT
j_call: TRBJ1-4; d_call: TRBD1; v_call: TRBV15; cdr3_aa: CATSRRQGKNEKLFF; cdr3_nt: TGTGCCACCAGCAGACGACAGGGGAAAAATGAAAAACTGTTTTTT
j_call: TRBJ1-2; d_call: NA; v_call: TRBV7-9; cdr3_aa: CASSLGAGTNYGYTF; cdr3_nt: TGTGCCAGCAGCTTAGGTGCGGGGACAAACTATGGCTACACCTTC
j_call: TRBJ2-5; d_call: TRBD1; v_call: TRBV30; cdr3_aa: CAWSVPHRGFQETQYF; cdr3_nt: TGTGCCTGGAGTGTACCCCACAGGGGGTTCCAAGAGACCCAGTACTTC
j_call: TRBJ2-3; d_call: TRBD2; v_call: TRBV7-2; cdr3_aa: CASSWKRGFTDTQYF; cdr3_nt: TGTGCCAGCAGCTGGAAGCGGGGGTTCACAGATACGCAGTATTTT
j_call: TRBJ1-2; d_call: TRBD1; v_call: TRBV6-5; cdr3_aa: CASSRTGRNYGYTF; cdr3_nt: TGTGCCAGCAGCCGGACAGGGAGGAACTATGGCTACACCTTC
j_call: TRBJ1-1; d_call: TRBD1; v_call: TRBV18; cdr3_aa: CASSPGTGDTEAFF; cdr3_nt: TGTGCCAGCTCACCAGGGACAGGGGACACTGAAGCTTTCTTT
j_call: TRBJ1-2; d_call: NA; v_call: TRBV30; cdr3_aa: CAWSIQTGGYTF; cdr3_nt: TGTGCCTGGAGTATCCAGACTGGGGGCTACACCTTC